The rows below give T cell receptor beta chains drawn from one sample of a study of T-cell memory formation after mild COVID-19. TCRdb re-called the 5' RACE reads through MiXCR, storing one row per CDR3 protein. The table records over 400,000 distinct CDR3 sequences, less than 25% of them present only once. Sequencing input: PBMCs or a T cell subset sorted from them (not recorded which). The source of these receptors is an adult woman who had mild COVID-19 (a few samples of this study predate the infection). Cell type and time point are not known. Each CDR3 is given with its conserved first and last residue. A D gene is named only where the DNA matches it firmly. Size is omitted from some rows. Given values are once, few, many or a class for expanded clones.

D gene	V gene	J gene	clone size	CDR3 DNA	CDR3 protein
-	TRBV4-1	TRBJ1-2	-	TGCGCCAGCAGCCAAGTTGCGAGCTATGGCTACACCTTC	CASSQVASYGYTF
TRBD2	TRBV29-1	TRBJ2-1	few	TGCAGCGTTGCGCGGGAGCGCCGCAATGAGCAGTTCTTC	CSVARERRNEQFF
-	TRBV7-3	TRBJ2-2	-	TGTGCCAGCAGCTTACCCCCCGGGGAGCTGTTTTTT	CASSLPPGELFF
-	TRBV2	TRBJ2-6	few	TGTGCCAGCAGTCGGGCCCCTGGGGCCAACGTCCTGACTTTC	CASSRAPGANVLTF
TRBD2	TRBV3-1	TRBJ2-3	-	TGTGCCAGCAGCTATGAAGGGGGACTAGCGACAGCCACAGATACGCAGTATTTT	CASSYEGGLATATDTQYF
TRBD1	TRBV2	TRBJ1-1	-	TGTGCCAACCGACAGGGACCTGAAGCTTTCTTT	CANRQGPEAFF
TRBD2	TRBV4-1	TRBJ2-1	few	TGCGCCAGCAGCCAAGAGGGACTAGCGGGGGGCAGTGAGCAGTTCTTC	CASSQEGLAGGSEQFF
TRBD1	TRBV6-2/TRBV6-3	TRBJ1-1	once	TGTGCCAGCAGTCTTGGGACAGTCTACTTTTCAATGAACACTGAAGCTTTCTTT	CASSLGTVYFSMNTEAFF
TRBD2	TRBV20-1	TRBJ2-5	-	TGCAGTGCTCGTGGACTAGCGGGGATGGAGACCCAGTACTTC	CSARGLAGMETQYF
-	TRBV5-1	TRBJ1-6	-	TGCGCCAGCAGCTTAACAGGGATCCGAAATTCACCCCTCCACTTT	CASSLTGIRNSPLHF
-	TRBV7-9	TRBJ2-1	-	TGTGCCAGCAGCGCGGGTACCGGGACGGATTACAATGAGCAGTTCTTC	CASSAGTGTDYNEQFF
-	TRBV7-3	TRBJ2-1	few	TGTGCCAGCAGCCCGGGGCTCGGGTCCTACAATGAGCAGTTCTTC	CASSPGLGSYNEQFF
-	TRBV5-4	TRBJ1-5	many	TGTGCCAGCAGCTTAACACCTAATCAGCCCCAGCATTTT	CASSLTPNQPQHF
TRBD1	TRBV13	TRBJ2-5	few	TGTGCCAGCGCCCGGACCAGGGGGCAGCAGACCCAGTACTTC	CASARTRGQQTQYF
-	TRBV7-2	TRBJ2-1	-	TGTGCCAGCAGCTCCCGATCAGGCCAGGGGGGGACGAATGAGCAGTTCTTC	CASSSRSGQGGTNEQFF
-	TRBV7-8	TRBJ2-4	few	TGTGCCAGCAGCCCAGAGGGGTTTACCAAAAACATTCAGTACTTC	CASSPEGFTKNIQYF
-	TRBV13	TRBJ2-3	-	TGTGCCAGCAGCTTACGACAGCCAGATACGCAGTATTTT	CASSLRQPDTQYF
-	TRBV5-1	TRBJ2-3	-	TGCGCCAGCAGCGCGGATGGGACCAGGGGGGCGGATACGCAGTATTTT	CASSADGTRGADTQYF
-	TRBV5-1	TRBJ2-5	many	TGCGCCAGCAGCCCGGGGTTAGGCGGGGAGACCCAGTACTTC	CASSPGLGGETQYF
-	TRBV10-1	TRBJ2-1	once	TGCGCCAGCAGTGACGCAGAGACGGAGTGTAATGAGCAGTTCTTC	CASSDAETECNEQFF
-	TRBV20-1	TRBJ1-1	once	TGCAGTGCTAGAGGATACGGGGTCTCGGACAGCAAGAACACTGAAGCTTTCTTT	CSARGYGVSDSKNTEAFF
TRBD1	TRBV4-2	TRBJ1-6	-	TGTGCCAGCAGGGGGGACAGGGGGGATAATTCACCCCTCCACTTT	CASRGDRGDNSPLHF
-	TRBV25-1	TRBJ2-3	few	TGTGCCAGCAGGACCTGGAGGTCGTCCGATACGCAGTATTTT	CASRTWRSSDTQYF
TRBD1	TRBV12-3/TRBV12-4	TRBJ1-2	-	TGTGCCAGCAGTTGGGGACAGGGCTTCGATGGCTACACCTTC	CASSWGQGFDGYTF
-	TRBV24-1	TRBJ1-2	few	TGTGCCTCCGGTGGGGGGGCGGTGTATGGCTACACCTTC	CASGGGAVYGYTF
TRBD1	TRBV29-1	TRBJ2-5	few	TGCAGCGTCGCACCACAGGGGGAGACCCAGTACTTC	CSVAPQGETQYF
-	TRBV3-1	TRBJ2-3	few	TGTGCCAGCAGCCAAGAGCCGATCAGCACAGATACGCAGTATTTT	CASSQEPISTDTQYF
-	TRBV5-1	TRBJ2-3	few	TGCGCCAGCAGCCAAGACAGGCTGGATACGCAGTATTTT	CASSQDRLDTQYF
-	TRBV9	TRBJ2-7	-	TGTGCCAGCAGCCCTCACCCGGGTCCGAGCTACGAGCAGTACTTC	CASSPHPGPSYEQYF
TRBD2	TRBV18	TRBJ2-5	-	TGTGCCAGCTCACCGGGACTAGACCAAGAGACCCAGTACTTC	CASSPGLDQETQYF
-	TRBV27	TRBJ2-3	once	TGTGCCAGCAGTTTTTCCGCAAGTACAACGTCAGATACGCAGTATTTT	CASSFSASTTSDTQYF
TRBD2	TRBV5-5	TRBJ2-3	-	TGTGCCAGCAGCCGACGGGGGGATAGCACAGATACGCAGTATTTT	CASSRRGDSTDTQYF
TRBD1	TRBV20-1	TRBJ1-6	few	TGCAGTGCCACAGGGGCGGTTAATTCACCCCTCCACTTT	CSATGAVNSPLHF
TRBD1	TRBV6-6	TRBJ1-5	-	TGTGCCAGCAGAGAACAGGGGGCAACCCAGCCCCAGCATTTT	CASREQGATQPQHF
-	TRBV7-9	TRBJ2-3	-	TGTGCCAGCAGCACAGCCGGGGTATTAGGCGGAGATACGCAGTATTTT	CASSTAGVLGGDTQYF
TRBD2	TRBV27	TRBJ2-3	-	TGTGCCAGCAGTTTATCGGCCCCTAGCGGGGGGTCCAACACAGATACGCAGTATTTT	CASSLSAPSGGSNTDTQYF
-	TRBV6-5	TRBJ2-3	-	TGTGCCAGCAGTTACACACGGACAGGGAGGGCAGATACGCAGTATTTT	CASSYTRTGRADTQYF
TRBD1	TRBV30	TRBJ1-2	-	TGTGCCTGGAGTGACCTGACAGGGGCTCGGTATGGCTACACCTTC	CAWSDLTGARYGYTF
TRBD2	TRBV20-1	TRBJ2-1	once	TGCAGTGCCCCAGCCCCTAGCGGGAGTAATGAGCAGTTCTTC	CSAPAPSGSNEQFF
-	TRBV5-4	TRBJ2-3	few	TGTGCCAGCAGCTTGGGATGGACAGATACGCAGTATTTT	CASSLGWTDTQYF
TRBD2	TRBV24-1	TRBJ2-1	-	TGTGCCACCAGTGATTTCACGGGACTAGCGGGAGTTGGTGGGTACAATGAGCAGTTCTTC	CATSDFTGLAGVGGYNEQFF
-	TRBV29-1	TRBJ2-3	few	TGCACCACACGGGACGGCGGCACAGATACGCAGTATTTT	CTTRDGGTDTQYF
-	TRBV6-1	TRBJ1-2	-	TGTGCCAGCAGTGACCAGTCGATTTTTGGGCTGACTTATGGCTACACCTTC	CASSDQSIFGLTYGYTF
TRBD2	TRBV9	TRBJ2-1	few	TGTGCCAGCAGCGTAGATCAGCGGGAGGGATACAATGAGCAGTTCTTC	CASSVDQREGYNEQFF
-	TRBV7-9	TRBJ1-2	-	TGTGCCAGCAGCGTCCCCGGGACCTCCCTTGGAGGCTACACCTTC	CASSVPGTSLGGYTF